Listed here are 2 T cell receptor beta chains from one sample, sequenced in a study of T cell repertoires in cytomegalovirus infection. Their antigen targets remain unknown. TCRdb ran MiXCR on the reads and lists one entry per CDR3 protein. The data contain 830,000 or so distinct CDR3 sequences, 32% of them singletons. The sample consisted of cultured CD8+ T cells from PBMCs, taken from culture after CMV antigen stimulation. The origin of the receptors is a human donor in good health (CMV status not recorded). Some clones in this sample may be carry-over from other donors' samples.

To note about this clonotype: One end of the junction does not line up with germline, which may come from a read error. V is TRBV12-5 and J is TRBJ2-6; the D gene is possibly TRBD1 (5 bases). There are 16 residues in the CDR3. Germline CDR1 LGHNT, CDR2 FRNRAP. CDR3: CASGTSWDPGADVLTF. CDR3 coding DNA: TGTGCTAGTGGTACGAGTTGGGATCCTGGGGCCGACGTCCTGACTTTC. Together with reference TRBV12-5 and TRBJ2-6, the CDR3 gives the full variable domain: DARVTQTPRHKVTEMGQEVTMRCQPILGHNTVFWYRQTMMQGLELLAYFRNRAPLDDSGMPKDRFSAEMPDATLATLKIQPSEPRDSAVYFCASGTSWDPGADVLTFGAGSRLTVL.

This clonotype was seen only a few times. The V gene is TRBV6-1, the J gene TRBJ2-2; 8 bases are a match to TRBD1. The CDR3 has 14 residues. Germline assignment: CDR1 MNHNS and CDR2 SASEGT. Trimming took 5 bases from V and 5 from J; bases not matched to a gene: 4. CDR3 residues: CASSNYRGTGELFF. The CDR3 DNA reads TGTGCCAGCAGTAACTACAGGGGGACCGGGGAGCTGTTTTTT.